This TCR beta chain stems from a study of T cell changes during pregnancy in multiple sclerosis (dated by TCRdb to the late 2010s). Looking at the study overall: In women with multiple sclerosis, the researchers looked at how the T cell repertoire shifted as pregnancy progressed.

Comments on this clone: Its binding antigen is unknown. Base quality data are lacking; no much larger clone is found one base away.

The junction shows trimming of 5 bases on V and 8 bases on J, and the gene matches do not reach 7 bases of it. The CDR3 holds 15 amino acids from the cysteine to the phenylalanine. The sequence is cut down to CDR3 DNA, 45 bases in frame from base 1. Taken from the germline V gene, the CDR1 and CDR2 loops are SGHRS and YFSETQ. Libraries came from the immunoSEQ multiplex PCR assay. TCRdb took over this immuneACCESS table, retaining in-frame rearrangements with V and J assigned. Such tables are incomplete; in checked studies, under half of the missing clones stem from an unresolved V gene, and the remainder is unexplained. Here the sample has about 75,000 clones; over 80% occur a single time. The ten largest clonotypes hold about 0.45% of the sample.

This TCR was sampled from a female donor with multiple sclerosis, enrolled in a pregnancy study. The chain uses TRBV5-1 and TRBJ2-2, with 12 central nucleotides matching TRBD2. This specimen consisted of CD4+ T cells from peripheral blood mononuclear cells, obtained before pregnancy. Here is the DNA: TGCGCCAGCAGACCGACTAGCGGGAGTCAGGGGGAGCTGTTTTTT. This encodes CASRPTSGSQGELFF.